This TCR beta chain originates from a study of T-cell reconstitution after alpha-beta-depleted transplantation in children. TCRbeta library preparation incorporated unique molecular identifiers. One entry per CDR3 protein results from TCRdb running MiXCR on the PCR reads. The sample holds fewer than 350,000 distinct CDR3 sequences, approximately 7.3% seen once. The CDR3 sequence is 14 residues long. Looked up from germline, CDR1 is LGHNA and CDR2 is YNFKEQ. Trimming took 0 bases from V and 1 from J, leaving 6 bases between them. Study-level points and caveats: About two months after transplant, alpha-beta T cells reportedly came from several hundred expanded graft clones. From newly produced T cells came most of the T-cell counts and diversity one year after transplant. Surviving recipient cells, namely T cells and thymic progenitors, were the source of high day-60 TCRbeta diversity in some patients.

This clonotype was seen a few times. Its antigen is not identified. The receptor was isolated from a female patient aged 2-15 years who had a stem cell transplant for Fanconi anemia, so the T cells may come from the graft donor. This chain uses TRBV4-2 with TRBJ1-1, with D uncertain. The sample here was peripheral blood, taken 360 days after TCRalphabeta/CD19-depleted stem cell transplant. This CDR3 reads CASSQDLRNTEAFF. The CDR3 DNA is TGTGCCAGCAGCCAAGACTTACGGAACACTGAAGCTTTCTTT.